The next 28 T cell receptor beta chains were all read from a single sample in a study of T cell responses to AZD1222 COVID-19 vaccine. Here immunoSEQ multiplex PCR was the method, and the copy in TCRdb shows in-frame clones only, minus some. The table shows more than 250,000 clones, with more than 80% occurring only once. The sequencing here drew on peripheral blood, taken on day 0 of AZD1222 vaccination. The receptors shown here come from an adult in good health.

The rearrangement joins TRBV21-1 to TRBJ1-1; whether TRBD1, the table's D call, matches the DNA was not checked. TRBV21-1 is a pseudogene segment. The CDR3 length is 10 residues. CDR3 sequence: CYRNRTEAFF. The CDR3 DNA sequence: TGTTACAGGAATCGCACTGAAGCTTTCTTT.

This sequence joins TRBV18 and TRBJ2-2; D is uncertain. In germline, CDR1 is KGHSH, CDR2 LQKENI. V was trimmed by 8 bases and J by 0 bases, leaving 4 bases between them. This CDR3 has 12 residues. CDR3 region: CASGANTGELFF. The CDR3 nucleotides are TGTGCCAGCGGCGCGAACACCGGGGAGCTGTTTTTT.

The V and J genes are TRBV6-2 or TRBV6-3 and TRBJ1-2; no reliable D call. This CDR3 is built from 12 residues. Trimming removed 5 bases from V and 3 bases from J, with 7 bases in between. The germline gives CDR1 MNHEY, CDR2 SVGEGT. CDR3: CASSTRDYGYTF. Here the CDR3 DNA reads TGTGCCAGCAGTACCCGGGACTATGGCTACACCTTC.

The genes are TRBV12-3 or TRBV12-4 and TRBJ1-5; a possible D gene is TRBD1 (6 bases). The CDR3 consists of 13 residues. V was trimmed by 2 bases and J by 6 bases, leaving 8 bases between them. CDR3 DNA: TGTGCCAGCAGTTTAACAGGGCGTCAGCCCCAGCATTTT. Protein sequence: CASSLTGRQPQHF.

The J gene is TRBJ2-1, the V gene TRBV7-2; TRBD1 aligns across 9 bases. The CDR3 covers 15 residues. The V segment lost 5 bases and the J segment 3 bases; nucleotides outside the gene matches: 5. Germline V gene lookup returns CDR1 SGHTA and CDR2 FQGNSA. The CDR3 bases are TGTGCCAGCAGCCCCACAGGGGGCTACTACAATGAGCAGTTCTTC. Protein product: CASSPTGGYYNEQFF. The whole variable domain, remainder taken from reference TRBV7-2 and TRBJ2-1, is GAGVSQSPSNKVTEKGKDVELRCDPISGHTALYWYRQSLGQGLEFLIYFQGNSAPDKSGLPSDRFSAERTGGSVSTLTIQRTQQEDSAVYLCASSPTGGYYNEQFFGPGTRLTVL.

CDR3 coding DNA: TGTGCCAGCAGCTTAGGACCAGGGACGAATACGCAGTATTTT. This sequence encodes CASSLGPGTNTQYF. This sequence joins TRBV11-2 and TRBJ2-3, with D perhaps given as TRBD1 or TRBD2 (5 bases each). The CDR3 has 14 residues. In germline, CDR1 is SGHAT, CDR2 FQNNGV. Trimming removed 1 base at V and 7 bases at J, with 12 bases between.

This rearrangement joins TRBV23-1 to TRBJ2-7; 9 nucleotides agree with TRBD1. TRBV23-1 is flagged as an ORF with uncertain function. The CDR3 has 13 residues. Trimming took 5 bases from V and 4 from J; bases not matched to a gene: 3. CDR3 amino acids: CASSFGQGYEQYF. CDR3 DNA: TGCGCCAGCAGTTTTGGACAGGGGTACGAGCAGTACTTC.

The chain couples TRBV7-9 to TRBJ2-7, with D possibly matching TRBD2 (5 bases). This CDR3 is built from 15 residues. Germline-derived CDR1 and CDR2 are SEHNR and FQNEAQ (reference sequence). V dropped 3 bases and J dropped 8 bases, with 20 bases sitting between them. The CDR3 DNA reads TGTGCCAGCAGCTTGCGTCAGCGGTTACCTGGCAAGCAGTACTTC. Residues: CASSLRQRLPGKQYF.

This clone was observed a single time. The V and J genes are TRBV9 and TRBJ1-5; D perhaps matches TRBD1 (6 bases). Trimming removed 4 bases from V and 6 bases from J, with 11 bases in between. Germline CDR1 is SGDLS and CDR2 is YYNGEE. CDR3 size: 13 residues. CDR3 coding DNA: TGTGCCAGCAGCAGGGGAGGGGGTCAGCCCCAGCATTTT. Translated, it gives CASSRGGGQPQHF.

This chain connects TRBV10-3 to TRBJ1-5; weak D call: TRBD1 (5 bases). Germline loops: CDR1 ENHRY, CDR2 SYGVKD. This CDR3 comprises 15 residues. The V gene lost 0 bases and the J gene lost 9 bases, with 15 bases spanning the gap. CDR3 sequence: CAISESIGTQLPQHF. CDR3 sequence (DNA): TGTGCCATCAGTGAGTCGATTGGGACCCAATTGCCCCAGCATTTT.

This chain joins TRBV5-1 and TRBJ2-2; 9 bases fit TRBD1. J was trimmed by 5 bases and V by 4 bases; bases with no gene match: 6. The CDR3 has 15 residues. Per the germline V gene, CDR1 is SGHRS and CDR2 is YFSETQ. The CDR3, as DNA: TGCGCCAGCAGCCCCGGGACAGGGCTAACCGGGGAGCTGTTTTTT. The encoded protein is CASSPGTGLTGELFF.

This chain links TRBV24-1 with TRBJ1-2; D is unclear. Germline V gene sequence: CDR1 KGHDR, CDR2 SFDVKD. This CDR3 is built from 11 residues. Trimming left V 4 bases short and J 10 bases short, with 9 bases between. The CDR3 is CATSDLQTYTF. The CDR3 DNA follows: TGTGCCACCAGTGACCTACAGACCTACACCTTC.

The V and J genes are TRBV11-1 and TRBJ2-2, with D maybe TRBD2 (5 bases). This CDR3 comprises 16 residues. Germline CDR1 SGHAT, CDR2 FQDESV (reference sequence). V gave up 5 bases and J gave up 0 bases, with 13 bases separating them. The CDR3, as DNA: TGTGCCAGCAGCGGGAGCCCTTATGCGAACACCGGGGAGCTGTTTTTT. This gives the protein CASSGSPYANTGELFF.

This chain connects TRBV28 to TRBJ2-1; D is perhaps TRBD1 (5 bases). The CDR3 length is 16 residues. Germline V CDR1 and CDR2: MDHEN, SYDVKM. V lost 3 bases and J lost 2, with 14 bases in between. As DNA, the CDR3 is TGTGCCAGCAGTTTGTTCGGGCAGGGCACCTACAATGAGCAGTTCTTC. Translated: CASSLFGQGTYNEQFF.

Remarks on this clone: This clone may be a read error of a much larger clone one base away. The chain links TRBV2 to TRBJ2-7; a weak D match, TRBD1 (5 bases). The CDR3 spans 13 residues. Germline CDR1 and CDR2: SNHLY and FYNNEI. The CDR3 here is CASSILQGYERYF. The CDR3 region has the DNA TGTGCCAGCAGCATTCTCCAGGGTTACGAGCGGTACTTC.

V is TRBV2 and J is TRBJ2-1; 9 nucleotides line up with TRBD2. Trimming took 8 bases from V and 2 from J; bases not matched to a gene: 4. CDR1 is SNHLY, CDR2 FYNNEI, per germline. This CDR3 contains 14 residues. The CDR3 region has the DNA TGTGCCAGCGTCCTAGCGGGGACCTACAATGAGCAGTTCTTC. Amino acids: CASVLAGTYNEQFF.

The V call is TRBV4-2, the J call TRBJ2-5; D is undetermined. The CDR3 length is 12 residues. V lost 0 bases and J 10 bases, leaving 9 bases between the germline ends. Germline CDR1 reads LGHNA; CDR2 reads YNFKEQ. The CDR3 DNA sequence: TGTGCCAGCAGCCAAGAACGGGCAGACCAGTACTTC. Its translation: CASSQERADQYF.

The CDR3 reads CASSLDRVSGTQYF. The CDR3 DNA is TGCGCCAGCAGCTTGGACAGAGTATCGGGGACCCAGTACTTC. The gene calls are TRBV5-1 and TRBJ2-5; D ambiguous. Deletions cut 0 bases from V and 7 bases from J, with 13 bases between. Germline assignment: CDR1 SGHRS and CDR2 YFSETQ. The CDR3 has 14 residues. The full variable domain, its missing parts supplied by reference TRBV5-1 and TRBJ2-5, is KAGVTQTPRYLIKTRGQQVTLSCSPISGHRSVSWYQQTPGQGLQFLFEYFSETQRNKGNFPGRFSGRQFSNSRSEMNVSTLELGDSALYLCASSLDRVSGTQYFGPGTRLLVL.

The CDR3 loop is CASSLGPMLSEQYF. As DNA, the CDR3 is TGCGCCAGCAGCTTGGGACCGATGCTTAGTGAGCAGTACTTC. The chain links TRBV5-1 to TRBJ2-7; no clear D gene. V gave up 0 bases and J gave up 7 bases, with 14 bases separating them. There are 14 residues in the CDR3. CDR1 is SGHRS and CDR2 is YFSETQ in the germline V gene.

The rearrangement uses TRBV28 and TRBJ1-5, with TRBD1 as a possible D gene (5 bases). The germline V gene encodes CDR1 MDHEN and CDR2 SYDVKM. This CDR3 is built from 13 residues. The V gene lost 4 bases and the J gene lost 4 bases, with 8 bases spanning the gap. This CDR3 is CASSSAGNQPQHF. The CDR3 coding sequence is TGTGCCAGCAGTTCTGCAGGGAATCAGCCCCAGCATTTT. Using reference TRBV28 and TRBJ1-5 for the parts outside the CDR3, the full variable domain is DVKVTQSSRYLVKRTGEKVFLECVQDMDHENMFWYRQDPGLGLRLIYFSYDVKMKEKGDIPEGYSVSREKKERFSLILESASTNQTSMYLCASSSAGNQPQHFGDGTRLSIL.

Notes on this clone: This sample also contains other DNA sequences that code for the same CDR3. The chain couples TRBV7-9 to TRBJ1-2, with D unresolved. The germline V gene has CDR1 SEHNR and CDR2 FQNEAQ (reference sequence). V dropped 1 base and J dropped 4 bases, with 7 bases sitting between them. This CDR3 spans 13 amino acids. The chain's CDR3 is CASSLESAYGYTF. The CDR3 DNA reads as TGTGCCAGCAGCTTAGAATCGGCCTATGGCTACACCTTC.

The chain combines TRBV7-3 with TRBJ2-3; 8 bases map to TRBD1. Per germline, CDR1 SGHTA and CDR2 FQGTGA. There are 14 residues in the CDR3. The ends lost 3 bases at V and 2 bases at J; junction bases unmatched: 1. Here the CDR3 DNA reads TGTGCCAGCAGCTTGGACAGGGACACAGATACGCAGTATTTT. This encodes CASSLDRDTDTQYF.

This chain connects TRBV6-1 to TRBJ2-7, with a weak D call TRBD2 (6 bases). This CDR3 comprises 14 residues. Trimming shortened V by 1 base and J by 1 base, and 8 bases separated the two germline ends. Germline CDR1 is MNHNS and CDR2 is SASEGT. CDR3 loop: CASSEGGGSYEQYF. DNA for the CDR3: TGTGCCAGCAGTGAAGGAGGAGGGTCCTACGAGCAGTACTTC.

V and J are TRBV19 and TRBJ1-5; 10 positions agree with TRBD1. The ends lost 7 bases at V and 1 base at J; junction bases unmatched: 10. The CDR3 spans 17 residues. Germline values: CDR1 LNHDA, CDR2 SQIVND (reference sequence). The CDR3 here is CASNPRTGGVSNQPQHF. DNA of the CDR3: TGTGCCAGTAACCCGAGGACAGGGGGGGTAAGCAATCAGCCCCAGCATTTT.

This clone occurred a few times. The chain uses TRBV19 and TRBJ1-1; D call uncertain. The CDR3 is made up of 15 amino acids. Germline V gives CDR1 LNHDA, CDR2 SQIVND (reference sequence). Trimming shortened V by 0 bases and J by 3 bases, and 11 bases separated the two germline ends. The CDR3 DNA reads as TGTGCCAGTAGTATAGACCCGAGGAGCTACACTGAAGCTTTCTTT. This translates into CASSIDPRSYTEAFF.

In its sample, this clone was seen once. The rearrangement joins TRBV19 to TRBJ2-2, with D maybe TRBD2 (6 bases). The V and J ends lost 3 bases and 0 bases respectively, with 20 bases between them. Germline V gene sequence: CDR1 LNHDA, CDR2 SQIVND (reference sequence). CDR3 length: 19 amino acids. CDR3 in amino acids: CASSMYREALRPNTGELFF. CDR3 DNA sequence: TGTGCCAGTAGTATGTATAGGGAGGCCCTTCGGCCGAACACCGGGGAGCTGTTTTTT.

The genes are TRBV28 and TRBJ1-6; D remains unclear. Looked up from germline, CDR1 is MDHEN and CDR2 is SYDVKM. This CDR3 is built from 12 residues. Trimming removed 6 bases at V and 4 bases at J, with 4 bases between. DNA for the CDR3: TGTGCCAGCAGAAGATATAATTCACCCCTCCACTTT. This encodes CASRRYNSPLHF.

The chain has TRBV6-4 and TRBJ1-4; D is possibly TRBD1 (5 bases). Germline V gene data show CDR1 as MRHNA and CDR2 as SNTAGT. The CDR3 is 13 amino acids. V was trimmed by 7 bases and J by 2 bases, leaving 8 bases between them. Here the CDR3 reads CASKWGTNEKLFF. In DNA form, the CDR3 reads TGTGCCAGCAAGTGGGGCACTAATGAAAAACTGTTTTTT.